The 29 T cell receptor beta chains below all came from one sample that was sequenced in a study of tumor-infiltrating lymphocytes in primary liver carcinoma. The template, roughly 550 ng total RNA, yielded TCR beta cDNA made with a constant-region primer. Sequencing libraries for TCR beta derived from three nested multiplex PCR rounds that used slightly modified ARM-PCR. Two initial PCR rounds of around 10 cycles each paired TRBV1-TRBV30 forward primers with a C-beta reverse primer. TCRdb recomputed calls from the multiplex PCR reads with MiXCR, one row per CDR3 protein. The repertoire holds around 330,000 distinct CDR3 sequences, with 58% as singletons. Germline DNA was extracted alongside blood RNA, which was obtained from unsorted whole blood. Source material: peripheral blood. Every receptor here comes from a woman younger than 45 with primary liver carcinoma and hepatitis B virus infection.

The chain links TRBV12-3 or TRBV12-4 to TRBJ1-5, with no clear D. The CDR3 loop spans 15 amino acids. V was trimmed by 5 bases and J by 1 base, leaving 12 bases between them. CDR3 DNA sequence: TGTGCCAGCAGTCCGGACGGTACCAGCAATCAGCCCCAGCATTTT. Its translation is CASSPDGTSNQPQHF.

The chain couples TRBV6-5 to TRBJ2-7; the match to TRBD2 covers 13 bases. Germline V gene sequence: CDR1 MNHEY, CDR2 SVGAGI. The CDR3 has 16 amino acids. Trimming removed 2 bases from V and 5 bases from J; junction bases left unmatched: 6. CDR3 amino acids: CASSYQGLAGVNEQYF. The CDR3 nucleotides are TGTGCCAGCAGTTACCAAGGACTAGCGGGAGTGAACGAGCAGTACTTC.

This clonotype appeared a single time. The chain has TRBV6-1 and TRBJ1-2; unclear D gene. Trimming left V 9 bases short and J 4 bases short, with 15 bases between. The CDR3 consists of 13 residues. Per germline, CDR1 MNHNS and CDR2 SASEGT. CDR3 coding DNA: TGTGCCAGGAGTTTTGGGCCCCGCTATGGCTACACCTTC. Translating gives CARSFGPRYGYTF.

As to this clonotype: The germline gene is not matched at one end of the junction; a read error may be the cause. This chain connects TRBV4-1 to TRBJ2-1; 8 positions agree with TRBD2. The CDR3 covers 16 residues. Germline V gene sequence: CDR1 MGHRA, CDR2 YSYEKL. The CDR3 reads CASSHPGRGRSNERFF. The CDR3 coding sequence is TGCGCCAGCAGCCACCCGGGTCGCGGGAGGAGTAATGAGCGGTTCTTC.

With respect to this clonotype: One base away lies a much larger clone, so this may be a sequencing read error. CDR3 in amino acids: CASRGLNTRELFF. Written as DNA, the CDR3 is TGTGCCAGCAGGGGACTCAACACCCGGGAGCTGTTTTTT. This rearrangement joins TRBV6-1 to TRBJ2-2, with D possibly being TRBD2 (6 bases). Germline V gene data show CDR1 as MNHNS and CDR2 as SASEGT. The CDR3 has 13 amino acids.

The chain joins TRBV5-4 to TRBJ2-5; 7 bases fit TRBD2. CDR3 length: 14 residues. With V trimmed by 6 bases and J by 2 bases, 7 bases remained unmatched. Germline CDR1 SGHNT, CDR2 YYREEE (reference sequence). CDR3 sequence: CASTTAGVQETQYF. The CDR3 DNA follows: TGTGCCAGCACCACCGCGGGAGTACAAGAGACCCAGTACTTC.

Concerning this clonotype: One end of the junction is discordant with germline, which a read error may explain. The CDR3 sequence: CASRAITETFF. DNA for the CDR3: TGTGCCAGCAGGGCGATCACTGAAACTTTCTTT. The chain has TRBV28 and TRBJ1-1; D is unclear. CDR3 length: 11 amino acids. Germline V gene data show CDR1 as MDHEN and CDR2 as SYDVKM.

Concerning this clonotype: At one boundary the junction diverges from the germline segment, which might be a read error. The V and J genes are TRBV29-1 and TRBJ2-7; D unresolved. The CDR3 has 13 residues. Germline V gene sequence: CDR1 SQVTM, CDR2 ANQGSEA. The CDR3 nucleotides are TGCAGCGTAGAAGGGCGCTTCGCCGGAGAGCAGTACTTC. It is translated as CSVEGRFAGEQYF.

This clonotype was counted ten times or more. The J gene is TRBJ2-7, the V gene TRBV29-1; D remains unclear. CDR3 length: 12 residues. The V end was cut by 4 bases, the J end by 3 bases, with 10 bases between. In germline, CDR1 is SQVTM, CDR2 ANQGSEA. This CDR3 is CSVGTGIYEQYF. The CDR3 coding sequence is TGCAGCGTTGGGACCGGAATCTACGAGCAGTACTTC.

Of note for this clonotype: A junction end diverges from the germline sequence, so it may reflect a read error. The chain uses TRBV12-3 or TRBV12-4 and TRBJ1-3, with D uncertain. The CDR3 is made up of 13 amino acids. The CDR3 DNA reads TGTGCCAGCAGTTATTCCCCTGGAAGCACCATATATTTT. It specifies CASSYSPGSTIYF.

With regard to this clonotype: An end of the junction does not agree with germline; a read error may underlie this. The chain is built from TRBV11-2 and TRBJ2-4; D is possibly TRBD1 (6 bases). Germline-derived CDR1 and CDR2 are SGHAT and FQNNGV. The CDR3 sequence is 16 residues long. The DNA of the CDR3 is TGTGCCATCAGCCTACGACAGGACTTAGCCAAAAACATTAAGTACTTC. Its protein product is CAISLRQDLAKNIKYF.

As concerns this clonotype: This clone may be a read error of a much larger clone one base away. The chain carries TRBV5-6 and TRBJ2-3; a possible D gene is TRBD2 (7 bases). The germline CDR1 and CDR2 sequences are SGHDT and YYEEEE. CDR3 size: 16 residues. The CDR3 DNA reads TGTGCCAGCAGCACCTCAGGACAGACTAGCATAGATACGCAGTATTTT. This codes for CASSTSGQTSIDTQYF. Full variable domain (rest looked up from reference TRBV5-6 and TRBJ2-3): DAGVTQSPTHLIKTRGQQVTLRCSPKSGHDTVSWYQQALGQGPQFIFQYYEEEERQRGNFPDRFSGHQFPNYSSELNVNALLLGDSALYLCASSTSGQTSIDTQYFGPGTRLTVL.

Concerning this clonotype: Possible read error: a much larger clone is one base away. The V gene is TRBV4-1, the J gene TRBJ1-1; D is uncertain. The CDR3 sequence is 13 residues long. CDR1 and CDR2 from the germline V gene are MGHRA and YSYEKL. CDR3 sequence: CANSQGSGTEAFF. CDR3 coding DNA: TGCGCCAACAGCCAAGGGTCGGGCACTGAAGCTTTCTTT.

The chain combines TRBV4-2 with TRBJ1-2; a weak D match, TRBD1 (5 bases). CDR3 length equals 14 residues. V was trimmed by 0 bases and J by 8 bases, leaving 13 bases between them. Per the germline V gene, CDR1 is LGHNA and CDR2 is YNFKEQ. CDR3 protein: CASSQDRTGWGYTF. CDR3 coding DNA: TGTGCCAGCAGCCAAGATCGAACAGGCTGGGGCTACACCTTC.

About this clonotype itself: The junction differs from germline at one of its ends, possibly a read error. The V and J genes are TRBV4-3 and TRBJ1-4; unclear D gene. This CDR3 spans 17 amino acids. Per the germline V gene, CDR1 is LGHNA and CDR2 is YSLEER. DNA for the CDR3: TGCGCCACCAGCCAAGGATCCGTGCAGACAATTAATGAAAAACTGTTTTTT. Amino acid sequence: CATSQGSVQTINEKLFF.

As regards this clonotype: This may arise from a read error, as a much more abundant clone is one base away. J is TRBJ1-4 and V is TRBV12-3 or TRBV12-4; D remains unclear. The V end lost 3 bases, the J end lost 6 bases, and 11 bases lay between the germline ends. The CDR3 runs to 14 residues. The CDR3 DNA is TGTGCCAGCAGTTTTGGAGGGAGTTATGAAAAACTGTTTTTT. As protein: CASSFGGSYEKLFF.

The chain joins TRBV6-6 to TRBJ1-5, with D maybe TRBD1 (6 bases). The CDR3 spans 15 residues. The V gene's germline CDR1 is MNHNY and CDR2 SVGAGI (reference sequence). Trimming stripped 0 bases from V and 3 bases from J, with 9 bases between. The CDR3 DNA reads as TGTGCCAGCAGTTACTCAAGGGGGGACAATCAGCCCCAGCATTTT. The encoded protein is CASSYSRGDNQPQHF.

For this clonotype: Being one base from a much bigger clone, this may be a read error. The CDR3 does not end in the conserved phenylalanine or tryptophan, so this is likely a read error. The chain's CDR3 is CSVESERRAYGYTL. The CDR3 DNA is TGCAGCGTTGAAAGCGAGCGGCGAGCCTATGGCTACACCTTG. The genes are TRBV29-1 and TRBJ1-2; D uncertain. The CDR3 loop spans 14 amino acids. CDR1 and CDR2 (germline): SQVTM, ANQGSEA. The germline V and J ends were trimmed by 2 bases and 4 bases, with 14 bases remaining between them.

With respect to this clonotype: The junction departs from the called germline gene at one end, perhaps through a read error. The rearrangement uses TRBV29-1 and TRBJ2-3; unclear D gene. The CDR3 consists of 13 residues. The germline CDR1 and CDR2 sequences are SQVTM and ANQGSEA. CDR3 sequence: CSIAQQPTDTKYF. The CDR3 nucleotides read TGCAGCATTGCACAGCAACCCACAGATACGAAGTATTTT.

The J gene is TRBJ1-1, the V gene TRBV12-5; 7 bases align to TRBD1. This CDR3 comprises 15 residues. Germline values: CDR1 LGHNT, CDR2 FRNRAP. V gave up 3 bases and J gave up 1 base; unmatched junction bases: 5. In DNA form, the CDR3 reads TGTGCTAGTGGTTTCTCGGGACAGCGGAACACTGAAGCTTTCTTT. Translation: CASGFSGQRNTEAFF.

The chain has TRBV7-2 and TRBJ2-7; weak D call: TRBD2 (5 bases). V lost 0 bases and J 5 bases, leaving 14 bases between the germline ends. The CDR3 length is 15 residues. Germline CDR1 reads SGHTA; CDR2 reads FQGNSA. DNA for the CDR3: TGTGCCAGCAGCTTAGCTCTCGGGAAGATGGACGAGCAGTACTTC. It specifies CASSLALGKMDEQYF.

As to this clonotype: A read error is possible here, since a much larger clone lies one base away. This chain links TRBV30 with TRBJ2-7; 9 bases are shared with TRBD1. In germline, CDR1 is GTSNPN, CDR2 SVGIG (reference sequence). V shed 3 bases, J shed 5 bases, and the junction held 5 bases outside the gene matches. The CDR3 is made up of 13 amino acids. CDR3 loop: CAWRLNRGHEQYF. CDR3 DNA sequence: TGTGCCTGGAGGTTAAACAGGGGGCACGAGCAGTACTTC. Together with reference TRBV30 and TRBJ2-7, the CDR3 gives the full variable domain: SQTIHQWPATLVQPVGSPLSLECTVEGTSNPNLYWYRQAAGRGLQLLFYSVGIGQISSEVPQNLSASRPQDRQFILSSKKLLLSDSGFYLCAWRLNRGHEQYFGPGTRLTVT.

To note about this clonotype: A read error may explain this, as a much larger clone is one base away. V gene TRBV29-1 combines with J gene TRBJ2-1; D gene ambiguous. V lost 4 bases and J 7 bases, leaving 8 bases between the germline ends. CDR1 SQVTM and CDR2 ANQGSEA come from the germline V gene. CDR3 size: 11 residues. CDR3 sequence reads: CSVVRLNEQFF. The CDR3 region has the DNA TGCAGCGTTGTTAGATTGAATGAGCAGTTCTTC.

This clonotype appeared many times. This chain links TRBV29-1 with TRBJ2-3, with a weak D call TRBD2 (5 bases). This CDR3 region has 12 residues. The V gene lost 6 bases and the J gene lost 5 bases, with 12 bases spanning the gap. Germline lookup yields CDR1 SQVTM and CDR2 ANQGSEA. The CDR3: CSVSGQRDTQYF. In DNA form, the CDR3 reads TGCAGCGTGAGCGGCCAGCGAGATACGCAGTATTTT.

The V and J genes are TRBV13 and TRBJ2-6; weak D call: TRBD1 (5 bases). With 7 bases removed from V and 0 bases from J, the gap between germline ends came to 16 bases. This CDR3 contains 17 residues. Germline V gene data show CDR1 as PRHDT and CDR2 as FYEKMQ (reference sequence). CDR3 amino acids: CASTSLRQHSGANVLTF. The CDR3 DNA sequence: TGTGCCAGCACTTCCCTCAGACAGCACTCTGGGGCCAACGTCCTGACTTTC.

This clonotype was recorded many times. The chain links TRBV12-3 or TRBV12-4 to TRBJ2-1; perhaps TRBD1 as D (6 bases). Trimming took 5 bases from V and 15 from J, leaving 17 bases between them. This CDR3 contains 12 residues. This chain's CDR3 is CASSPKTGRGFF. DNA of the CDR3: TGTGCCAGCAGTCCAAAGACAGGCCGGGGGTTCTTC.

This chain uses TRBV5-5 with TRBJ2-6; D call uncertain. Trimming cost V 0 bases and J 0 bases, with 13 bases left between them. This CDR3 has 18 residues. Germline V gene sequence: CDR1 SGHKS, CDR2 YYEKEE (reference sequence). This chain's CDR3 is CASSLGAVFSSGANVLTF. DNA of the CDR3: TGTGCCAGCAGCTTGGGGGCAGTCTTTAGCTCTGGGGCCAACGTCCTGACTTTC.

V usage is TRBV7-8 and J usage is TRBJ1-6, with no clear D. Germline CDR1 is SGHVS and CDR2 is FQNEAQ. V was pared by 4 bases and J by 8 bases, with 18 bases between. The CDR3 consists of 16 residues. CDR3 protein: CASSSNLRSNHSPLHF. CDR3 sequence (DNA): TGTGCCAGCAGCTCTAACCTCCGGTCCAATCATTCACCCCTCCACTTT.

The chain links TRBV12-3 or TRBV12-4 to TRBJ2-7, with D possibly matching TRBD1 (6 bases). V was shortened by 3 bases and J by 6 bases, with 12 bases between the two germline ends. CDR3 size: 13 residues. CDR3 in amino acids: CASSLGASGEQYF. The CDR3 nucleotides are TGTGCCAGCAGTTTGGGGGCCTCGGGCGAGCAGTACTTC.